This entry concerns a single T cell receptor (beta chain). The target antigen is unknown. Stable Graves' hyperthyroidism meant no ophthalmopathy progression within 18 months. This sample is drawn from a study of T cells in Graves' hyperthyroidism and ophthalmopathy. RNA transcripts served as the template for amplifying TCR beta CDR3 regions. The HTBI primer set served for first-round RT-PCR of the TCR CDR3. MiXCR, run by TCRdb on the multiplex PCR reads, gives a single entry per CDR3 protein. The table lists about 610,000 distinct CDR3 sequences, 46% of them singletons. The length of the CDR3 is 16 residues. Trimming removed 0 bases from V and 1 base from J, with 13 bases in between. Germline values: CDR1 SGHRS, CDR2 YFSETQ. Study-wide points: Blood also contained most expanded thyroid clonotypes above 0.001. Before onset, ophthalmopathy was predicted by the model a median 6.5 months earlier.

The sequencing input was peripheral blood or thyroid tissue (not recorded which). The clonotype was recovered from a woman between 18 and 29 years old with Graves' hyperthyroidism. This sequence joins TRBV5-1 and TRBJ1-1, with a tentative D call TRBD1 (5 bases). CDR3 nucleotide sequence: TGCGCCAGCAGCTTGGGGGCGGGGGAAGGGAACACTGAAGCTTTCTTT. Translating it yields CASSLGAGEGNTEAFF.